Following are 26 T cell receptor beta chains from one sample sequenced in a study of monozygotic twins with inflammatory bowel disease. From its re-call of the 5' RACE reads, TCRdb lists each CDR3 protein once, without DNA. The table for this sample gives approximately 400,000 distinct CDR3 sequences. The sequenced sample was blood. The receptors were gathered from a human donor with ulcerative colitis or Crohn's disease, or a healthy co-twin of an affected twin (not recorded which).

CDR3 amino acids: CASSFGSSNQPQHF. This chain links TRBV12-3 or TRBV12-4 with TRBJ1-5. The CDR3 totals 14 residues.

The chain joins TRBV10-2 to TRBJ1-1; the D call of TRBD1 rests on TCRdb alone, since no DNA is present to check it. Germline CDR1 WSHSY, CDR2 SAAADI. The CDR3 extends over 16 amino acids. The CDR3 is CASSVTNRGGNTEAFF.

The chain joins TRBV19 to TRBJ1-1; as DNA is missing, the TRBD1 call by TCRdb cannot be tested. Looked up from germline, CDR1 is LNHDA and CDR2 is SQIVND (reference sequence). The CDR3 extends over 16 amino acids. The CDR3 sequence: CASSISGGRMNTEAFF.

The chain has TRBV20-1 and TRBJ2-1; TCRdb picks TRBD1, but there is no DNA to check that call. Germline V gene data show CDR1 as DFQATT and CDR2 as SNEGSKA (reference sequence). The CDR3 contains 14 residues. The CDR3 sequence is CSGDRGRSYNEQFF.

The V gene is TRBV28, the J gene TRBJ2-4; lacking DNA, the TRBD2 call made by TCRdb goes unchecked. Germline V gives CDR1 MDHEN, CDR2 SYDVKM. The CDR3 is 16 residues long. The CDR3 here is CASSLAGGVGKNIQYF. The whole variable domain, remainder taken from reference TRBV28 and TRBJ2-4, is DVKVTQSSRYLVKRTGEKVFLECVQDMDHENMFWYRQDPGLGLRLIYFSYDVKMKEKGDIPEGYSVSREKKERFSLILESASTNQTSMYLCASSLAGGVGKNIQYFGAGTRLSVL.

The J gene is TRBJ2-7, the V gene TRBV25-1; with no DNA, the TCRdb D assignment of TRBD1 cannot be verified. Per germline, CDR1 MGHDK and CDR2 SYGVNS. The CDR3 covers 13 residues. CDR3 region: CASSGGQFYEQYF.

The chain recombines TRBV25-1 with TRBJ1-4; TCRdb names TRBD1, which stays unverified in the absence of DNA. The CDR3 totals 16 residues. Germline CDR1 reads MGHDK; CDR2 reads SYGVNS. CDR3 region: CASSDPRGGWREKLFF.

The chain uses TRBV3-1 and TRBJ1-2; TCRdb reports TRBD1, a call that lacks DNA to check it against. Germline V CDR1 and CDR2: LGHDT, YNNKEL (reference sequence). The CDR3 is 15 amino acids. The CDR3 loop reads CASSQEIQGAGGYTF.

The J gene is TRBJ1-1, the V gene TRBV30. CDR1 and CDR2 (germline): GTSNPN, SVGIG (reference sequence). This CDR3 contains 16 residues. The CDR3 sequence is CAWSVSRSSTGTEAFF.

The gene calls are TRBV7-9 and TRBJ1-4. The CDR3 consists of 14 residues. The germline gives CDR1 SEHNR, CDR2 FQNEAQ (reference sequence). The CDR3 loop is CASSLVQTNEKLFF.

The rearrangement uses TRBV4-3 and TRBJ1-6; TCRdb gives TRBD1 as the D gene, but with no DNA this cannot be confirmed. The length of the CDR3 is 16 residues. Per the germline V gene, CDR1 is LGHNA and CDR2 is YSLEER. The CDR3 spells CASSQGPGAANSPLHF.

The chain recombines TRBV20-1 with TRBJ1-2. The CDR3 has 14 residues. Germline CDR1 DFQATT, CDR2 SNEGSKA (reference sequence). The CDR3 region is CSATPGTSIYGYTF.

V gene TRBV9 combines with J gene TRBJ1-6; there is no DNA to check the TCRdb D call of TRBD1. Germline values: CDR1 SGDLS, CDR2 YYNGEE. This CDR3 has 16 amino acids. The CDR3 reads CASSVAGGGSSSPLHF.

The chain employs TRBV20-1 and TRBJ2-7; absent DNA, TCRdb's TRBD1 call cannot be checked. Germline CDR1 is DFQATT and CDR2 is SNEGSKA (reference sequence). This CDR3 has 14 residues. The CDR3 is CSARVGGQTYEQYF.

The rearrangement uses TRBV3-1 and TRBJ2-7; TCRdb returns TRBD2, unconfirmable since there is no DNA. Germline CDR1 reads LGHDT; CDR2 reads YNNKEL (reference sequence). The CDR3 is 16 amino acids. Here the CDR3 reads CASSRPTSGGPYEQYF.

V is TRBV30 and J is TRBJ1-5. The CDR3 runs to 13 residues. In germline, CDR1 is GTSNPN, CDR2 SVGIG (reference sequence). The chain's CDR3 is CAWSLGGDQPQHF.

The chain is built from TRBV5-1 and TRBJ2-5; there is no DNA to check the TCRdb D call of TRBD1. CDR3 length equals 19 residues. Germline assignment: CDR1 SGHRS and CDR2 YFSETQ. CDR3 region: CASSRGDAPGGTFQETQYF.

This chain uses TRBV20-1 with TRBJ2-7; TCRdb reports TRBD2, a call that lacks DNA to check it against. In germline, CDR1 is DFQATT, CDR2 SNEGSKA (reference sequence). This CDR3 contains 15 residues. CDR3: CSARDFTSGIYEQYF.

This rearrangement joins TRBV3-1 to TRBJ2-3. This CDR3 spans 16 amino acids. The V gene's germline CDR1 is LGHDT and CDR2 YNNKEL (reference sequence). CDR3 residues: CASSQGVGDSTDTQYF.

The CDR3 sequence: CASSLVSRGLSEKLFF. The V and J genes are TRBV4-1 and TRBJ1-4; TCRdb indicates TRBD1, and absent DNA this call remains unverified. CDR3 length: 16 amino acids. CDR1 is MGHRA, CDR2 YSYEKL, per germline.

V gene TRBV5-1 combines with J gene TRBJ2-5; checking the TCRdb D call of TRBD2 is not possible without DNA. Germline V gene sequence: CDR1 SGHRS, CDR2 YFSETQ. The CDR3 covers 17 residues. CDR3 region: CASSYGTSGGHQETQYF.

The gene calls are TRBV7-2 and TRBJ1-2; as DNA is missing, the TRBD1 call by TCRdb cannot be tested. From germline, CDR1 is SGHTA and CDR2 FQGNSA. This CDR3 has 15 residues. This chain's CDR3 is CASSLGTAGPYGYTF.

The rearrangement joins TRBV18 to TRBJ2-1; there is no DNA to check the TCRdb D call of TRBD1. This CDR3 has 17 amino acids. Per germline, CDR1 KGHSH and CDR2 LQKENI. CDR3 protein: CASSPPPRGVVYNEQFF.

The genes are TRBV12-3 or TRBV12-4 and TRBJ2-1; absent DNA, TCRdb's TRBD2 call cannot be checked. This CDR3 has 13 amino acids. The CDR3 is CASSLGGGDRQFF.

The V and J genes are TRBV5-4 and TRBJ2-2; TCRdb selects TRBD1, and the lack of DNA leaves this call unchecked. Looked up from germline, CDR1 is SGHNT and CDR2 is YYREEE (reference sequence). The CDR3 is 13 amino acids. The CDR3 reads CASSSWGPGELFF. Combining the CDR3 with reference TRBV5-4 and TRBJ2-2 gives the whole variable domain ETGVTQSPTHLIKTRGQQVTLRCSSQSGHNTVSWYQQALGQGPQFIFQYYREEENGRGNFPPRFSGLQFPNYSSELNVNALELDDSALYLCASSSWGPGELFFGEGSRLTVL.

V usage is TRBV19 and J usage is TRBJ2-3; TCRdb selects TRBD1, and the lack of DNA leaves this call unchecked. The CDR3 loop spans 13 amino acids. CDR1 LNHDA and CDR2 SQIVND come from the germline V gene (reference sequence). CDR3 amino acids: CATATGLQDTQYF.